Each of the 19 T cell receptor beta chains below was sequenced from the same sample in a study of cytomegalovirus exposure and HLA in healthy donors. PCR amplification relied on 60 Vbeta primers (plus 13 Jbeta primers). Data came from immunoSEQ multiplex PCR; TCRdb stores just in-frame clones and leaves some out. The data show approximately 140,000 clones, 75% to 80% seen once. Sequencing was carried out using PBMCs. All receptors come from a woman aged 50 to 60 in good health and CMV-seronegative.

A remark on this clone: The same CDR3 can be traced to other DNA sequences in this sample. V is TRBV30 and J is TRBJ1-2, with D possibly TRBD1 on 5 matching bases. V was trimmed by 2 bases and J by 5 bases, leaving 6 bases between them. The CDR3 consists of 11 residues. Germline values: CDR1 GTSNPN, CDR2 SVGIG (reference sequence). CDR3 DNA sequence: TGTGCCTGGAGTCCAGGGTATGGCTACACCTTC. Protein: CAWSPGYGYTF.

The chain couples TRBV21-1 to TRBJ1-1. TRBV21-1 is a pseudogene locus. The CDR3 is 17 amino acids. CDR3 protein: CASSINLGGGENTEAFF. The CDR3 region has the DNA TGTGCCAGCAGCATAAACCTGGGGGGAGGAGAAAACACTGAAGCTTTCTTT.

The chain recombines TRBV10-1 with TRBJ2-2; possibly TRBD2 for D (5 bases). The germline gives CDR1 WNHNN, CDR2 SYGVQD (reference sequence). The germline V and J ends were trimmed by 5 bases and 4 bases, with 17 bases remaining between them. CDR3 size: 16 residues. The CDR3 DNA sequence: TGCGCCAGCAGTCCGCCAGGCCTGGCGGGCACCGGGGAGCTGTTTTTT. Its protein is CASSPPGLAGTGELFF.

The chain recombines TRBV6-5 with TRBJ1-1, with unresolved D. Deletions cut 4 bases from V and 0 bases from J, with 9 bases between. The CDR3 totals 14 residues. Germline loops: CDR1 MNHEY, CDR2 SVGAGI. The CDR3 DNA reads TGTGCCAGCAGTTTATTACAGCTGAACACTGAAGCTTTCTTT. As protein: CASSLLQLNTEAFF.

The chain uses TRBV19 and TRBJ2-5, with TRBD1 matching over 9 bases. The last part of the DNA fits TRBJ2-7 better; the J call may be wrong. CDR1 is LNHDA and CDR2 is SQIVND in the germline V gene (reference sequence). This CDR3 contains 15 residues. In DNA, the CDR3 is TGTGCCAGTAGTATAGAGGGACAGGGTTCCTACGAGCAGTACTTC. It translates to CASSIEGQGSYEQYF.

This clone was recorded once. This chain uses TRBV6-6 with TRBJ1-1; 7 bases line up with TRBD1. This CDR3 comprises 13 residues. CDR1 and CDR2 from the germline V gene are MNHNY and SVGAGI (reference sequence). V lost 5 bases, J lost 8 bases, and 8 bases stayed unmatched. The CDR3 DNA reads TGTGCCAGCAGTGCAACAGGGGCCCTCGAAGCTTTCTTT. Protein sequence: CASSATGALEAFF.

V is TRBV2 and J is TRBJ2-7, with D perhaps TRBD2 (6 bases). Germline V gives CDR1 SNHLY, CDR2 FYNNEI. The CDR3 consists of 17 residues. Trimming stripped 3 bases from V and 1 base from J, with 19 bases between. CDR3 sequence: CASSDIGGTSTSYEQYF. The CDR3 DNA follows: TGTGCCAGCAGTGACATAGGCGGGACCTCAACATCCTACGAGCAGTACTTC.

The chain carries TRBV6-6 and TRBJ2-7, with 7 bases that match TRBD1. Looked up from germline, CDR1 is MNHNY and CDR2 is SVGAGI (reference sequence). The CDR3 has 12 amino acids. The J segment lost 3 bases and the V segment lost 8 bases, leaving 4 bases of the junction unmatched. CDR3 sequence (DNA): TGTGCCAGCGACAGGGTGAGCTACGAGCAGTACTTC. It specifies CASDRVSYEQYF.

J is TRBJ2-7 and V is TRBV7-9; unclear D gene. The length of the CDR3 is 12 residues. Germline CDR1 is SEHNR and CDR2 is FQNEAQ (reference sequence). V was cut by 3 bases and J by 4 bases, with 7 bases left in between. CDR3 bases: TGTGCCAGCAGCTTTGTCCGGTACGAGCAGTACTTC. Protein sequence: CASSFVRYEQYF. Combining the CDR3 with reference TRBV7-9 and TRBJ2-7 gives the whole variable domain DTGVSQNPRHKITKRGQNVTFRCDPISEHNRLYWYRQTLGQGPEFLTYFQNEAQLEKSRLLSDRFSAERPKGSFSTLEIQRTEQGDSAMYLCASSFVRYEQYFGPGTRLTVT.

This chain uses TRBV2 with TRBJ1-1; 9 positions match TRBD1. V was pared by 6 bases and J by 6 bases, with 11 bases of the junction left unmatched. Germline-derived CDR1 and CDR2 are SNHLY and FYNNEI. The CDR3 is 15 amino acids. The CDR3 DNA follows: TGTGCCAGCAGGAGGACCGGGACAGGGTACGCTGAAGCTTTCTTT. This gives the protein CASRRTGTGYAEAFF.

The V gene is TRBV11-2, the J gene TRBJ2-1; TRBD2 matches 14 bases. Trimming removed 1 base from V and 11 bases from J; junction bases left unmatched: 7. The CDR3 loop spans 16 amino acids. Germline V gives CDR1 SGHAT, CDR2 FQNNGV. This CDR3 is CASSLAMTSGGAQQFF. CDR3 coding DNA: TGTGCCAGCAGCTTAGCCATGACTAGCGGGGGGGCGCAGCAGTTCTTC.

The gene calls are TRBV6-1 and TRBJ1-2, with 10 bases identical to TRBD1. Trimming cost V 4 bases and J 4 bases; bases outside gene matches: 9. The CDR3 spans 16 residues. CDR1 is MNHNS, CDR2 SASEGT, per germline. The CDR3 here is CASSAQDRGLSYGYTF. CDR3 nucleotide sequence: TGTGCCAGCAGTGCCCAAGACAGGGGGCTTAGCTATGGCTACACCTTC.

This clone showed up just once. V and J are TRBV28 and TRBJ1-1; 8 bases match TRBD1. CDR3 length: 15 residues. Germline V gives CDR1 MDHEN, CDR2 SYDVKM. J was trimmed by 5 bases and V by 9 bases; bases with no gene match: 14. CDR3 DNA sequence: TGTGCCAGTTTGCCCCGCTCACAGGGGGGAACTGAAGCTTTCTTT. Translating gives CASLPRSQGGTEAFF.

The CDR3 region has the DNA TGTGCCAGTAGTATAGCCTTCGGGGGGGCTGATACGCAGTATTTT. Translation gives CASSIAFGGADTQYF. The chain is built from TRBV19 and TRBJ2-3; TRBD2 agrees at 8 bases. The J segment lost 6 bases and the V segment lost 1 base, leaving 6 bases of the junction unmatched. Germline assignment: CDR1 LNHDA and CDR2 SQIVND (reference sequence). The CDR3 spans 15 residues.

Only one count was recorded for this clone. The chain joins TRBV5-5 to TRBJ1-5; D ambiguous. The ends were cut back, 0 bases at V and 7 bases at J, with 11 bases in the middle. This CDR3 contains 14 residues. From germline, CDR1 is SGHKS and CDR2 YYEKEE (reference sequence). The CDR3 nucleotides read TGTGCCAGCAGCTTGGCACCCCAGGCACAGCCCCAGCATTTT. Protein: CASSLAPQAQPQHF.

This clone was recorded a few times. V is TRBV6-4 and J is TRBJ1-5, with D possibly matching TRBD1 (5 bases). The CDR3 is made up of 14 amino acids. Looked up from germline, CDR1 is MRHNA and CDR2 is SNTAGT. V shed 4 bases and J shed 4 bases, with 11 bases lying between them. The DNA of the CDR3 is TGTGCCAGCAGTGTTGAGGGGAGGAATCAGCCCCAGCATTTT. Residues: CASSVEGRNQPQHF.

The chain recombines TRBV10-3 with TRBJ2-3, with 9 bases lining up with TRBD2. Germline assignment: CDR1 ENHRY and CDR2 SYGVKD. CDR3 length: 15 amino acids. Trimming removed 10 bases from V and 2 bases from J; junction bases left unmatched: 10. CDR3 in DNA: TGTGCCACCCAGGGAGGGGGACTAGCCACAGATACGCAGTATTTT. Protein sequence: CATQGGGLATDTQYF.

This sequence joins TRBV4-3 and TRBJ2-1, with TRBD2 matching 10 bases. This CDR3 contains 17 residues. Germline values: CDR1 LGHNA, CDR2 YSLEER. V was pared by 4 bases and J by 1 base, with 7 bases of the junction left unmatched. CDR3 coding DNA: TGCGCCAGCAGCCTCGGGACTAGCGCGGATTCCTACAATGAGCAGTTCTTC. It translates to CASSLGTSADSYNEQFF.

CDR3 in amino acids: CASSQEAVNNSPLHF. DNA for the CDR3: TGTGCCAGCAGCCAAGAGGCAGTAAATAATTCACCCCTCCACTTT. The chain uses TRBV4-2 and TRBJ1-6; D remains unclear. CDR1 is LGHNA and CDR2 is YNFKEQ in the germline V gene. The germline V and J ends were trimmed by 0 bases and 5 bases, with 8 bases remaining between them. The CDR3 runs 15 residues.